This T cell receptor (beta chain) was identified during a study of blood T cells in healthy people across ages. Per sample, at least 6 micrograms of total RNA were extracted. PCR was performed a second time for about 7 to 11 cycles using a sample-barcoded 5' primer and a J-beta primer mix. TCRdb used MiXCR to reprocess the 5' RACE reads, holding one entry per CDR3 protein. The sample includes 1,300,000 or so distinct CDR3 sequences, around 55% seen only once; the top ten take approximately 7%. Turning to this clonotype: The antigen is undetermined.

The V gene lost 0 bases and the J gene lost 4 bases, with 13 bases spanning the gap. CDR1 MNHNY and CDR2 SVGAGI come from the germline V gene (reference sequence). The CDR3 runs to 15 residues. Study outcomes and limitations: Because sorting was not performed, PBMCs prevented conclusive naive versus antigen-experienced comparison. In long-lived donors, naive CD4+ cell counts and diversity exceeded those of aged donors. Roughly linearly, TCR beta diversity per million T cells fell as age increased.

Sequenced input: blood. The genes are TRBV6-6 and TRBJ2-7; D remains unclear. The clonotype originates from a man younger than 35 in good health. This chain's CDR3 is CASSYSSAESYEQYF. The DNA of the CDR3 is TGTGCCAGCAGTTACTCTTCGGCAGAATCTTACGAGCAGTACTTC.